This T cell receptor (beta chain) was recovered during a study of T cells expressing NK-cell markers. The CDR3 sequence is 15 residues long. The germline V gene has CDR1 SGHTA and CDR2 FQGTGA. Beta-chain TCR cDNA was generated via 5'RACE template switching with UMIs. TCRdb reprocessed the 5' RACE reads and stores each CDR3 protein as one record, lacking DNA. Seen in this sample are about 460,000 distinct CDR3 sequences; the ten most common clones hold around 1.4%. The specimen was blood T cells: a sorted CD56 or NKG2C T cell subset, CD4+ or CD8+ T cells, or bulk PBMC T cells (not recorded which). This chain connects TRBV7-3 to TRBJ2-3; there is no DNA to check the TCRdb D call of TRBD1. The sequence was collected from a woman between 50 and 59 years old in good health. CDR3 amino acids: CASSPGQGDTDTQYF.